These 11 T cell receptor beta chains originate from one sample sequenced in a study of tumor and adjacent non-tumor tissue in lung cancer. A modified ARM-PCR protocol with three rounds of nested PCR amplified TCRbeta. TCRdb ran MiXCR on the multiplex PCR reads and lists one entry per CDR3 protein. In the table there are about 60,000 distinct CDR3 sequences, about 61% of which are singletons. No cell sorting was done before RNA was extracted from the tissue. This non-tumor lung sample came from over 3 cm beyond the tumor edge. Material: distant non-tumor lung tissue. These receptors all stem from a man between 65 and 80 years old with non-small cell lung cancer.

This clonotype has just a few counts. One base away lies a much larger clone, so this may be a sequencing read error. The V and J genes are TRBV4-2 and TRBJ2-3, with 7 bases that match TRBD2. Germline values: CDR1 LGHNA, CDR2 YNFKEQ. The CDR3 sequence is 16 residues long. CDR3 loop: CASSQGRLAATDTQCF. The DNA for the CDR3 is TGTGCCAGCAGCCAAGGAAGGCTAGCGGCCACAGATACGCAGTGTTTT.

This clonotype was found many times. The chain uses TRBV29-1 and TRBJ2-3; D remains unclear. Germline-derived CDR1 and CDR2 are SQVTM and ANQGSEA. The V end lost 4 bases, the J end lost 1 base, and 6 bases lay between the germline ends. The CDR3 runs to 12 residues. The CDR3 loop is CSVVPGTDTQYF. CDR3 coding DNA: TGCAGCGTTGTACCGGGCACAGATACGCAGTATTTT.

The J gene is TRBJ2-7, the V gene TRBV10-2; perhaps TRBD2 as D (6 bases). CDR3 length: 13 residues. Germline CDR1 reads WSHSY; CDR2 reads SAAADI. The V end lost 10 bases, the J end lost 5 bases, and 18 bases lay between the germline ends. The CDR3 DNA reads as TGCGCCATTCGGGGAGGCCTGTCCAACGAGCAGTACTTC. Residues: CAIRGGLSNEQYF.

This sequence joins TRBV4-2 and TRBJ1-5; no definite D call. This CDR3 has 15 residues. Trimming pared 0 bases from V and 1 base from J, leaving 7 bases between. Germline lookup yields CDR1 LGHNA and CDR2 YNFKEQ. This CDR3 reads CASSQDMGSNQPQHF. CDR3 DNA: TGTGCCAGCAGCCAAGATATGGGGAGCAATCAGCCCCAGCATTTT.

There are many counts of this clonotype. The CDR3 is CASSWFLGGGPHTEAFF. DNA for the CDR3: TGTGCCAGCAGTTGGTTCCTCGGGGGCGGCCCCCACACTGAAGCTTTCTTT. V and J are TRBV28 and TRBJ1-1, with a weak D call TRBD1 (6 bases). Trimming stripped 4 bases from V and 3 bases from J, with 21 bases between. This CDR3 is 17 amino acids long. CDR1 is MDHEN, CDR2 SYDVKM, per germline. The whole variable domain, remainder taken from reference TRBV28 and TRBJ1-1, is DVKVTQSSRYLVKRTGEKVFLECVQDMDHENMFWYRQDPGLGLRLIYFSYDVKMKEKGDIPEGYSVSREKKERFSLILESASTNQTSMYLCASSWFLGGGPHTEAFFGQGTRLTVV.

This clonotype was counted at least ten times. CDR3 nucleotide sequence: TGTGCCAGCAGTGAGGGGACAGGGGAAGACATTCAGTACTTC. Residues: CASSEGTGEDIQYF. This chain connects TRBV6-1 to TRBJ2-4, with 10 bases aligning to TRBD1. Per the germline V gene, CDR1 is MNHNS and CDR2 is SASEGT. The CDR3 is 14 amino acids. V was clipped by 3 bases and J by 8 bases; unmatched bases: 4.

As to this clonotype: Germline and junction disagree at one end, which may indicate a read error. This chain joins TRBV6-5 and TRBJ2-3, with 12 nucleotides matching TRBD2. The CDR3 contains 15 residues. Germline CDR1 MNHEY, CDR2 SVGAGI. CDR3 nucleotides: TGTGTCAGCAACCGAGGACTAGCGGGAACAGATACGCAGGATTTT. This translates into CVSNRGLAGTDTQDF.

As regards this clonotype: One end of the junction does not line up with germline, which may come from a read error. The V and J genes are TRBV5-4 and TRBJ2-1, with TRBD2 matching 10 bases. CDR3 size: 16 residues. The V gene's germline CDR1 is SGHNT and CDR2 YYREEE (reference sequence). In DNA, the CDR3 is TGTGCCGGCAGCAGGGTGAGCGGGGGGGAGTATAATGAGCAGTTCTTC. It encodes CAGSRVSGGEYNEQFF.

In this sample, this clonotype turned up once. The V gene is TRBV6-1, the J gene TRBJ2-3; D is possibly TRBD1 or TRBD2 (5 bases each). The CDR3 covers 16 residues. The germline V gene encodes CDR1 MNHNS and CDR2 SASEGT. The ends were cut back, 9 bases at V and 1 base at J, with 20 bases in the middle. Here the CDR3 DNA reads TGTGCCAGTAGGGACCCCGCGACCCTCGGCACAGATACGCAGTATTTT. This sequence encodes CASRDPATLGTDTQYF.

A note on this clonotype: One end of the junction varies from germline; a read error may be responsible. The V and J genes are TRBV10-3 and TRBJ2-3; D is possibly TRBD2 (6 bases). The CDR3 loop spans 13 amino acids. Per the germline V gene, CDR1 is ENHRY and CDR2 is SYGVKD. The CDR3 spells CAFSITSTDMQYF. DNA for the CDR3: TGTGCCTTCAGTATTACTAGCACAGATATGCAGTATTTT.

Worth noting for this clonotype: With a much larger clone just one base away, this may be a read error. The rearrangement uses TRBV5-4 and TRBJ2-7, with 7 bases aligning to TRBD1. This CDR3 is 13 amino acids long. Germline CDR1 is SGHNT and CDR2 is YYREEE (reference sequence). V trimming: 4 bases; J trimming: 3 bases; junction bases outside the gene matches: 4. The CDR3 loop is CASSSTGVYEQYF. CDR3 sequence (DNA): TGTGCCAGCAGCAGTACAGGGGTCTACGAGCAGTACTTC.